These T cell receptor beta chains were read from a single sample in a study of cytomegalovirus exposure and HLA in healthy donors. Here immunoSEQ multiplex PCR was the method, and the copy in TCRdb shows in-frame clones only, minus some. The sample lists 100,000 to 120,000 clones; about four fifths were seen once. The sample comprised PBMCs. The receptors were gathered from a middle-aged man in good health and CMV-seronegative. Each CDR3 is given with its conserved first and last residue. Only some rows state a clone size, as once, few, many or a class for expanded clones.

length: 16
J: TRBJ2-3
V: TRBV7-9
size: NA
CDR3: CASSLNRDRSTDTQYF

length: 16
J: TRBJ2-3
V: TRBV5-4
size: NA
CDR3: CASSLSGSGVPNTQYF

length: 15
J: TRBJ2-5
V: TRBV30
size: few
CDR3: CAWSVAAVRGETQYF

length: 13
J: NA
V: TRBV5-6
size: NA
CDR3: CASSRTGLYEQYF

length: 13
J: TRBJ2-7
V: TRBV7-9
size: NA
CDR3: CASSVGQLYEQYF

length: 13
J: TRBJ2-7
V: TRBV7-9
size: NA
CDR3: CASSPRGAYEQYF

length: 15
J: TRBJ1-4
V: TRBV7-9
size: NA
CDR3: CASSFSGTGREKLFF

length: 15
J: TRBJ1-4
V: TRBV7-2
size: NA
CDR3: CASSLGGQGNEKLFF

length: 16
J: TRBJ2-5
V: TRBV19
size: NA
CDR3: CASSIAATPGGETQYF

length: 13
J: TRBJ1-1
V: TRBV7-9
size: NA
CDR3: CASSLQGGTEAFF

length: 17
J: TRBJ2-1
V: TRBV4-3
size: NA
CDR3: CASSQAPTAGAYNEQFF

length: 13
J: TRBJ2-7
V: TRBV6-6
size: NA
CDR3: CASNIDRVREQYF

length: 15
J: TRBJ2-3
V: TRBV18
size: once
CDR3: CASSPGRTGTDTQYF

length: 16
J: TRBJ2-2
V: TRBV7-9
size: few
CDR3: CSSSFRDRIDTGELFF

length: 15
J: TRBJ2-7
V: TRBV21-1
size: NA
CDR3: CASSKGLWQTYEQYF

length: 15
J: TRBJ1-2
V: TRBV5-1
size: NA
CDR3: CASSPMVLSNYGYTF

length: 13
J: TRBJ1-5
V: TRBV29-1
size: few
CDR3: CSAGQGAGQPQHF

length: 16
J: TRBJ2-7
V: TRBV13
size: few
CDR3: CASSPSGGSPFYEQYF

length: 15
J: TRBJ1-5
V: TRBV2
size: once
CDR3: CASSEQQGSGQPQHF

length: 14
J: TRBJ2-2
V: TRBV11-3
size: NA
CDR3: CASREGGTTGELFF

length: 15
J: TRBJ1-5
V: TRBV4-1
size: few
CDR3: CASSQNQGPNQPQHF

length: 16
J: TRBJ1-1
V: TRBV4-1
size: NA
CDR3: CASSQDWDRAGTEAFF

length: 20
J: TRBJ1-5
V: TRBV21-1
size: NA
CDR3: CASSKGIRLVSSLCNQPQHF